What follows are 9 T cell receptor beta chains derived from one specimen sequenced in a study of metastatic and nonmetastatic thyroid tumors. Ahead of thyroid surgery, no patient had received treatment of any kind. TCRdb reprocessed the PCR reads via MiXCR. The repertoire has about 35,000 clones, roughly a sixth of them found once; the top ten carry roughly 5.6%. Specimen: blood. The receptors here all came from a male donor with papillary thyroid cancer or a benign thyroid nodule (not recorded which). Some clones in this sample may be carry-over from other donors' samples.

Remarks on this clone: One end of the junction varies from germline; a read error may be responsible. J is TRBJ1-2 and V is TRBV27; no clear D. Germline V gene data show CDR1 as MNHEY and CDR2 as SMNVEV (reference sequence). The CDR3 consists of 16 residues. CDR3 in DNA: TGTGCCAGCAGTTCCGGGCCGCTCGGTGGACTCTATGGCTGCACCTTC. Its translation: CASSSGPLGGLYGCTF.

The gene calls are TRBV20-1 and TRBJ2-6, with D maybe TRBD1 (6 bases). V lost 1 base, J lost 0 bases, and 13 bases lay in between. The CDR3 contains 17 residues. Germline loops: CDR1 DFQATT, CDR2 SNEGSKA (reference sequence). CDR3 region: CSARGTEQSSGANVLTF. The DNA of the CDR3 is TGCAGTGCTAGAGGGACAGAACAGAGCTCTGGGGCCAACGTCCTGACTTTC.

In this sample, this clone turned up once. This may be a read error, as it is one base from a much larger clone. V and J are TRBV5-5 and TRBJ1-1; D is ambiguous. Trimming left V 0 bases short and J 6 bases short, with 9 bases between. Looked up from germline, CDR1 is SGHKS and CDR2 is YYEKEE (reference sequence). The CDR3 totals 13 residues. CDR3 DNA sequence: TGTGCCAGCAGCTTGGAACGGGTGCCTGAAGCTTTCTTT. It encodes CASSLERVPEAFF.

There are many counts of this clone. This chain's CDR3 is CASSLTRGGEQFF. CDR3 DNA: TGTGCCAGCAGCTTAACTAGGGGTGGTGAGCAGTTCTTC. The V call is TRBV7-9, the J call TRBJ2-1; D could derive from TRBD1 or TRBD2 (5 bases each). The CDR3 sequence is 13 residues long. Germline assignment: CDR1 SEHNR and CDR2 FQNEAQ (reference sequence). With 2 bases removed from V and 9 bases from J, the gap between germline ends came to 11 bases.

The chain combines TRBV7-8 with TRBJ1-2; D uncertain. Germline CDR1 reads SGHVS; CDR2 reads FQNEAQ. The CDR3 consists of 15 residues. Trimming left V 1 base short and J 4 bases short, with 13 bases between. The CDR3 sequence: CASSLDGGSCYGYTF. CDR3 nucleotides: TGTGCCAGCAGCTTAGATGGAGGGTCGTGCTATGGCTACACCTTC.

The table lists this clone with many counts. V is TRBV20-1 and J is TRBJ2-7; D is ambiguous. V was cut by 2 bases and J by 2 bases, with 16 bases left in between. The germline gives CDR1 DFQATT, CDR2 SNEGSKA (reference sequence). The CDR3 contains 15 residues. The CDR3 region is CSARTPVALAYEQYF. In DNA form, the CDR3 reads TGCAGTGCTAGAACCCCCGTGGCGCTGGCCTACGAGCAGTACTTC.

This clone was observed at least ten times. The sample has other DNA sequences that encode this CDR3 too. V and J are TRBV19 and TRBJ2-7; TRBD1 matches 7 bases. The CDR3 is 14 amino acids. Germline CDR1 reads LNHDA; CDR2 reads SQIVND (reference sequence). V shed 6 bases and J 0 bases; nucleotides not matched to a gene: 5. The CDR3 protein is CASRQGPASYEQYF. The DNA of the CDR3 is TGTGCCAGTAGACAGGGGCCGGCCTCCTACGAGCAGTACTTC.

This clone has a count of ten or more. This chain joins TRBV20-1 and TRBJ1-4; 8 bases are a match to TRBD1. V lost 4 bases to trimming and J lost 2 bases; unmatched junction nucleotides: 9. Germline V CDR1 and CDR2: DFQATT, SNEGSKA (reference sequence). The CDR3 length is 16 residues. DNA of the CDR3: TGCAGTGCTACGACAGGGGACGTGGTTACTAATGAAAAACTGTTTTTT. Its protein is CSATTGDVVTNEKLFF.

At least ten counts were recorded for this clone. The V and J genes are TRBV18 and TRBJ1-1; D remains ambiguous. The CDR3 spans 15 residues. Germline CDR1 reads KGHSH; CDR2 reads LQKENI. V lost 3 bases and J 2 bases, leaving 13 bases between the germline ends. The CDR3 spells CASSPGKPPNTEAFF. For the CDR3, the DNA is TGTGCCAGCTCACCCGGGAAGCCCCCCAACACTGAAGCTTTCTTT. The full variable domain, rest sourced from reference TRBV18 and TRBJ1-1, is NAGVMQNPRHLVRRRGQEARLRCSPMKGHSHVYWYRQLPEEGLKFMVYLQKENIIDESGMPKERFSAEFPKEGPSILRIQQVVRGDSAAYFCASSPGKPPNTEAFFGQGTRLTVV.